One sample yielded the 21 T cell receptor beta chains listed below, sequenced in a study of T-cell reconstitution after alpha-beta-depleted transplantation in children. The library targeted TCRbeta and was prepared with unique molecular identifiers. Via MiXCR, TCRdb re-called the PCR reads, giving one row per CDR3 protein. The sample yields about 460,000 distinct CDR3 sequences, about 10% seen once. Sample: PBMCs, taken before TCRalphabeta/CD19-depleted stem cell transplant. The origin of the receptors is a child under 10 years old with inherited bone marrow failure, due to receive a stem cell transplant.

This clonotype was found many times. This chain uses TRBV6-1 with TRBJ2-3; D is possibly TRBD1 (6 bases). Germline V gives CDR1 MNHNS, CDR2 SASEGT. This CDR3 contains 14 residues. Trimming took 7 bases from V and 1 from J, leaving 12 bases between them. The CDR3 DNA reads as TGTGCCAGCACAACAGGGCTCGGCACAGATACGCAGTATTTT. It is translated as CASTTGLGTDTQYF.

This clonotype was picked up many times. The V and J genes are TRBV7-2 and TRBJ2-3; D not certain. This CDR3 region has 15 residues. V lost 4 bases, J lost 0 bases, and 11 bases lay in between. Germline values: CDR1 SGHTA, CDR2 FQGNSA. CDR3 sequence reads: CASSSLVGSTDTQYF. DNA of the CDR3: TGTGCCAGCAGCTCCCTAGTAGGTAGCACAGATACGCAGTATTTT.

This clonotype was recorded many times. The chain carries TRBV7-2 and TRBJ2-3; a weak D match, TRBD1 (5 bases). V shed 5 bases and J shed 2 bases, with 11 bases lying between them. This CDR3 region has 14 residues. Germline V gives CDR1 SGHTA, CDR2 FQGNSA. This CDR3 is CASSVDSFTDTQYF. The CDR3 nucleotides read TGTGCCAGCAGCGTAGACAGTTTCACAGATACGCAGTATTTT.

There are a few counts of this clonotype. The rearrangement joins TRBV27 to TRBJ2-7; TRBD1 aligns across 8 bases. Germline values: CDR1 MNHEY, CDR2 SMNVEV (reference sequence). The CDR3 loop spans 16 amino acids. J was trimmed by 2 bases and V by 5 bases; bases with no gene match: 11. The CDR3 sequence is CASSPIGTGGAYEQYF. CDR3 DNA sequence: TGTGCCAGCAGTCCTATAGGGACAGGAGGAGCCTACGAGCAGTACTTC.

This chain joins TRBV4-3 and TRBJ2-2; no clear D gene. Germline-derived CDR1 and CDR2 are LGHNA and YSLEER. This CDR3 has 14 amino acids. The V end was cut by 1 base, the J end by 6 bases, with 9 bases between. The CDR3 sequence is CASSQVVGSGELFF. CDR3 in DNA: TGCGCCAGCAGCCAAGTAGTGGGGTCCGGGGAGCTGTTTTTT.

This clonotype was found many times. The CDR3: CASSLGVDLYF. The DNA of the CDR3 is TGTGCCAGCAGTTTAGGAGTAGATTTGTATTTT. This chain joins TRBV27 and TRBJ2-3, with D uncertain. Germline V gene data show CDR1 as MNHEY and CDR2 as SMNVEV (reference sequence). V shed 2 bases and J shed 14 bases, with 11 bases lying between them. CDR3 size: 11 residues.

The table lists this clonotype with a few counts. The V gene is TRBV28, the J gene TRBJ2-7; D uncertain. The CDR3 runs 13 residues. Germline CDR1 MDHEN, CDR2 SYDVKM. V was trimmed by 3 bases and J by 3 bases, leaving 9 bases between them. The CDR3: CASSFAQDYEQYF. Here the CDR3 DNA reads TGTGCCAGCAGTTTCGCCCAAGACTACGAGCAGTACTTC.

The chain employs TRBV18 and TRBJ1-1; no definite D call. Looked up from germline, CDR1 is KGHSH and CDR2 is LQKENI. The CDR3 runs 15 residues. The ends were cut back, 1 base at V and 5 bases at J, with 14 bases in the middle. The CDR3 loop reads CASSPQRELRTEAFF. As DNA, the CDR3 is TGTGCCAGCTCACCACAAAGAGAGCTCCGGACTGAAGCTTTCTTT.

This clonotype appeared many times. The gene calls are TRBV12-3 or TRBV12-4 and TRBJ2-3; 8 bases are a match to TRBD2. The J segment lost 9 bases and the V segment lost 7 bases, leaving 9 bases of the junction unmatched. The CDR3 covers 13 residues. This chain's CDR3 is CASINDRGGTQYF. The CDR3 nucleotides read TGTGCCAGCATCAACGACCGGGGGGGGACGCAGTATTTT.

This clonotype was detected a few times. This chain uses TRBV5-1 with TRBJ2-1, with TRBD2 matching 14 bases. The CDR3 runs to 15 residues. Trimming removed 4 bases from V and 8 bases from J; junction bases left unmatched: 5. Looked up from germline, CDR1 is SGHRS and CDR2 is YFSETQ. The CDR3 DNA reads TGCGCCAGCAGCCCCGGACTAGCGGGAGGATATGAGCAGTTCTTC. Its protein product is CASSPGLAGGYEQFF. Full variable domain (remainder filled in from reference TRBV5-1 and TRBJ2-1): KAGVTQTPRYLIKTRGQQVTLSCSPISGHRSVSWYQQTPGQGLQFLFEYFSETQRNKGNFPGRFSGRQFSNSRSEMNVSTLELGDSALYLCASSPGLAGGYEQFFGPGTRLTVL.

This clonotype showed up many times. An end of the junction differs from the germline gene, which may be a read error. The chain carries TRBV5-5 and TRBJ2-7; 8 positions match TRBD2. The germline CDR1 and CDR2 sequences are SGHKS and YYEKEE (reference sequence). CDR3 length: 13 residues. The CDR3 coding sequence is TGTGCCAGCACCGGACTAGCCTCCAACGAGCAGTACTTC. It translates to CASTGLASNEQYF.

This chain connects TRBV5-6 to TRBJ2-3; D is uncertain. The CDR3 runs 14 residues. CDR1 is SGHDT and CDR2 is YYEEEE in the germline V gene. Trimming left V 1 base short and J 7 bases short, with 13 bases between. CDR3 DNA sequence: TGTGCCAGCAGCTTGTACCAGGCGGTTAATACGCAGTATTTT. Translated, it gives CASSLYQAVNTQYF.

The table lists this clonotype with a few counts. J is TRBJ2-7 and V is TRBV5-6; the D gene is possibly TRBD1 (5 bases). Germline V gene sequence: CDR1 SGHDT, CDR2 YYEEEE. The length of the CDR3 is 15 residues. The V gene lost 0 bases and the J gene lost 2 bases, with 12 bases spanning the gap. The CDR3 spells CASSLGQGGPYEQYF. CDR3 sequence (DNA): TGTGCCAGCAGCTTGGGTCAGGGCGGTCCCTACGAGCAGTACTTC. Complete variable domain (other parts from reference TRBV5-6 and TRBJ2-7): DAGVTQSPTHLIKTRGQQVTLRCSPKSGHDTVSWYQQALGQGPQFIFQYYEEEERQRGNFPDRFSGHQFPNYSSELNVNALLLGDSALYLCASSLGQGGPYEQYFGPGTRLTVT.

This clonotype was seen repeatedly, ten times or more. The gene calls are TRBV15 and TRBJ1-4; D is perhaps TRBD1 (5 bases). With 0 bases removed from V and 11 bases from J, the gap between germline ends came to 19 bases. CDR1 and CDR2 from the germline V gene are LNHNV and YYDKDF (reference sequence). This CDR3 has 16 residues. CDR3 DNA: TGTGCCACCAGCAGAGATCCGACCGGGACCTACTCCAAACTGTTTTTT. Translation: CATSRDPTGTYSKLFF.

This clonotype appeared many times. J is TRBJ2-3 and V is TRBV7-6, with D possibly TRBD2 on 5 matching bases. CDR1 and CDR2 from the germline V gene are SGHVS and FNYEAQ. This CDR3 comprises 14 residues. The ends were cut back, 0 bases at V and 4 bases at J, with 8 bases in the middle. The DNA of the CDR3 is TGTGCCAGCAGCTTAGCGGCGGGCCCAGATACGCAGTATTTT. This sequence encodes CASSLAAGPDTQYF.

There are many counts of this clonotype. V gene TRBV27 combines with J gene TRBJ2-1, with 7 nucleotides matching TRBD2. The junction had 6 bases not matched to a gene; V was cut back by 5 bases and J by 5 bases. There are 14 residues in the CDR3. From germline, CDR1 is MNHEY and CDR2 SMNVEV (reference sequence). The CDR3 sequence: CASSRSSGDNEQFF. Written as DNA, the CDR3 is TGTGCCAGCAGTCGGTCTAGCGGAGACAATGAGCAGTTCTTC.

Ten or more counts support this clonotype. The CDR3, as DNA: TGTGCCAGCAGCCGGACTAGCGGGTGGGGGAATGAGCAGTTCTTC. Protein sequence: CASSRTSGWGNEQFF. V and J are TRBV28 and TRBJ2-1; 11 bases match TRBD2. J gave up 7 bases and V 6 bases, and 8 bases lay outside the gene matches. This CDR3 comprises 15 residues. Germline V gene lookup returns CDR1 MDHEN and CDR2 SYDVKM. Looking up the rest from reference TRBV28 and TRBJ2-1 gives the full variable domain: DVKVTQSSRYLVKRTGEKVFLECVQDMDHENMFWYRQDPGLGLRLIYFSYDVKMKEKGDIPEGYSVSREKKERFSLILESASTNQTSMYLCASSRTSGWGNEQFFGPGTRLTVL.

This clonotype was recorded at least ten times. The rearrangement uses TRBV10-3 and TRBJ2-1, with TRBD2 matching over 10 bases. Germline V gene sequence: CDR1 ENHRY, CDR2 SYGVKD. This CDR3 has 17 residues. J was trimmed by 0 bases and V by 4 bases; bases with no gene match: 6. CDR3 bases: TGTGCCATCAGTGGGCTAGCGGGAGAGAGCTCCTACAATGAGCAGTTCTTC. It is translated as CAISGLAGESSYNEQFF.

This clonotype was detected ten times or more. This rearrangement joins TRBV6-5 to TRBJ1-2; D not certain. V was clipped by 4 bases and J by 4 bases, with 13 bases between them. CDR3 length equals 14 residues. Germline CDR1 MNHEY, CDR2 SVGAGI. Written as DNA, the CDR3 is TGTGCCAGCAGTTTAGCCCCCGACACCTATGGCTACACCTTC. Its protein product is CASSLAPDTYGYTF.

The table lists this clonotype with many counts. The chain uses TRBV20-1 and TRBJ1-4; the D gene is possibly TRBD1 (5 bases). This CDR3 spans 15 amino acids. Germline loops: CDR1 DFQATT, CDR2 SNEGSKA (reference sequence). V was trimmed by 1 base and J by 4 bases, leaving 13 bases between them. The CDR3 loop is CSARGSDNSNEKLFF. In nucleotides, the CDR3 is TGCAGTGCTAGAGGTTCGGACAATAGTAATGAAAAACTGTTTTTT.

This clonotype showed up many times. The chain links TRBV12-3 or TRBV12-4 to TRBJ2-2, with 8 bases that match TRBD1. The V and J ends lost 8 bases and 5 bases, in that order; junction bases with no gene match: 7. This CDR3 region has 14 residues. CDR3 amino acids: CASFWTGPTGELFF. CDR3 nucleotides: TGTGCCAGCTTTTGGACAGGGCCGACCGGGGAGCTGTTTTTT.